The rows below give T cell receptor beta chains drawn from one sample of a study of beta chain features in type 1 diabetes. Assay used: immunoSEQ multiplex PCR; TCRdb lists only in-frame clones, some missing. Among under 400,000 clones listed, 15% to 20% were seen once. The specimen was naive CD4+ T cells from blood. The origin of the receptors is a woman aged 18-29 years in good health. CDR3s include the opening cysteine and the closing phenylalanine or tryptophan. The order of the fields is V gene, clone size, J gene, D gene, CDR3 protein, CDR3 DNA. A D gene is named only where the DNA matches it firmly. Clone size appears in some rows only: once, few, many, or a class for an expanded clone.

V: TRBV6-5; size: few; J: TRBJ2-5; D: TRBD2; CDR3: CASSSYTSGRRETQYF; DNA: TGTGCCAGCAGTTCTTACACTAGCGGGAGAAGAGAGACCCAGTACTTC
V: TRBV4-1; size: few; J: TRBJ1-3; D: .; CDR3: CASSRLGGVSGNTIYF; DNA: TGCGCCAGCAGCCGGCTAGGTGGAGTCTCTGGAAACACCATATATTTT
V: TRBV9; size: few; J: TRBJ2-5; D: TRBD1; CDR3: CASNRGQGAVETQYF; DNA: TGTGCCAGCAACCGAGGACAGGGGGCAGTGGAGACCCAGTACTTC
V: TRBV6-5; size: few; J: TRBJ1-2; D: TRBD1; CDR3: CASSAQGWAYGYTF; DNA: TGTGCCAGCAGTGCACAGGGGTGGGCTTATGGCTACACCTTC
V: TRBV2; size: few; J: TRBJ2-5; D: TRBD2; CDR3: CASGREGETQYF; DNA: TGTGCCAGCGGCAGGGAGGGCGAGACCCAGTACTTC
V: TRBV9; size: few; J: TRBJ2-1; D: .; CDR3: CASSHGGASSYNEQFF; DNA: TGTGCCAGCAGCCACGGCGGGGCCAGCTCCTACAATGAGCAGTTCTTC
V: TRBV5-1; size: .; J: TRBJ2-1; D: TRBD2; CDR3: CASSLAGLDYNEQFF; DNA: TGCGCCAGCAGCTTGGCGGGACTAGATTACAATGAGCAGTTCTTC
V: TRBV6-1; size: few; J: TRBJ2-7; D: .; CDR3: CASSGQYEQYF; DNA: TGTGCCAGCAGTGGGCAATACGAGCAGTACTTC
V: TRBV7-8; size: .; J: TRBJ1-2; D: .; CDR3: CASSRGAYGYTF; DNA: TGTGCCAGCAGCCGCGGGGCCTATGGCTACACCTTC
V: TRBV7-9; size: .; J: TRBJ1-5; D: .; CDR3: CASSLTGANQPQHF; DNA: TGTGCCAGCAGCTTGACAGGAGCAAATCAGCCCCAGCATTTT
V: TRBV7-2; size: .; J: TRBJ2-1; D: .; CDR3: CASSLDRVDEQFF; DNA: TGTGCCAGCAGCTTAGACAGGGTTGATGAGCAGTTCTTC
V: TRBV7-2; size: .; J: TRBJ2-5; D: .; CDR3: CASSLQGIQETQYF; DNA: TGTGCCAGCAGCTTACAGGGAATACAAGAGACCCAGTACTTC
V: TRBV7-6; size: few; J: TRBJ2-5; D: TRBD2; CDR3: CASSWGLAGGKTQYF; DNA: TGTGCCAGCAGCTGGGGACTAGCGGGAGGGAAGACCCAGTACTTC
V: TRBV25-1; size: .; J: TRBJ1-1; D: .; CDR3: CASSEWGQGYTEAFF; DNA: TGTGCCAGCAGTGAATGGGGTCAGGGGTACACTGAAGCTTTCTTT
V: TRBV5-1; size: .; J: TRBJ2-7; D: TRBD2; CDR3: CASSGPGLAGFNEQYF; DNA: TGCGCCAGCAGCGGTCCCGGACTAGCGGGATTCAACGAGCAGTACTTC
V: TRBV5-1; size: few; J: TRBJ2-7; D: TRBD2; CDR3: CASSSSGLADSYEQYF; DNA: TGCGCCAGCAGCTCGTCGGGACTAGCGGACTCCTACGAGCAGTACTTC
V: TRBV7-7; size: .; J: TRBJ2-1; D: TRBD2; CDR3: CASSLVTSGINEQFF; DNA: TGTGCTAGCAGCTTAGTGACTAGCGGAATTAATGAGCAGTTCTTC
V: TRBV15; size: .; J: TRBJ2-5; D: TRBD1; CDR3: CATSSRDRAQETQYF; DNA: TGTGCCACCAGCAGCAGAGACAGGGCCCAAGAGACCCAGTACTTC
V: TRBV5-1; size: few; J: TRBJ2-7; D: TRBD2; CDR3: CASSLALAGGSYEQYF; DNA: TGCGCCAGCAGCTTGGCCCTAGCGGGAGGTTCGTACGAGCAGTACTTC
V: TRBV5-1; size: .; J: TRBJ2-7; D: TRBD2; CDR3: CASSRWTSGTHSYEQYF; DNA: TGCGCCAGCAGCCGGTGGACTAGCGGGACGCACTCCTACGAGCAGTACTTC
V: TRBV27; size: few; J: TRBJ2-1; D: TRBD1; CDR3: CASSLGQGNYNEQFF; DNA: TGTGCCAGCAGTCTAGGACAGGGGAACTACAATGAGCAGTTCTTC
V: TRBV5-4; size: few; J: TRBJ2-5; D: .; CDR3: CASSLVAAEETQYF; DNA: TGTGCCAGCAGCTTGGTGGCGGCCGAAGAGACCCAGTACTTC
V: TRBV5-1; size: few; J: TRBJ2-5; D: .; CDR3: CASRITQETQYF; DNA: TGCGCCAGCAGGATCACACAAGAGACCCAGTACTTC
V: TRBV4-3; size: .; J: TRBJ1-5; D: .; CDR3: CASSQDPVQPQHF; DNA: TGCGCCAGCAGCCAAGATCCGGTTCAGCCCCAGCATTTT
V: TRBV5-1; size: .; J: TRBJ2-3; D: .; CDR3: CASSLRRGINTDTQYF; DNA: TGCGCCAGCAGCTTGCGGAGGGGTATTAACACAGATACGCAGTATTTT
V: TRBV18; size: few; J: TRBJ1-2; D: .; CDR3: CASSPPDRVGYGYTF; DNA: TGTGCCAGCTCACCGCCGGACAGAGTCGGATATGGCTACACCTTC
V: TRBV9; size: few; J: TRBJ2-3; D: .; CDR3: CASSVDGSFTDTQYF; DNA: TGTGCCAGCAGCGTAGACGGGAGTTTCACAGATACGCAGTATTTT
V: TRBV5-6; size: .; J: TRBJ1-1; D: .; CDR3: CASSAVTGEAFF; DNA: TGTGCCAGCAGCGCGGTTACCGGTGAAGCTTTCTTT
V: TRBV6-5; size: .; J: TRBJ1-1; D: .; CDR3: CASSYDPTGTEAFF; DNA: TGTGCCAGCAGTTACGATCCTACGGGCACTGAAGCTTTCTTT
V: TRBV25-1; size: few; J: TRBJ2-7; D: .; CDR3: CASSDLRDYEQYF; DNA: TGTGCCAGCAGTGATTTGCGGGACTACGAGCAGTACTTC
V: TRBV5-4; size: .; J: TRBJ1-1; D: .; CDR3: CASSSLPGAGTEAFF; DNA: TGTGCCAGCAGCTCCCTCCCCGGGGCGGGAACTGAAGCTTTCTTT
V: TRBV28; size: few; J: TRBJ1-4; D: .; CDR3: CASRTNNEKLFF; DNA: TGTGCCAGCCGAACTAATAATGAAAAACTGTTTTTT
V: TRBV29-1; size: .; J: TRBJ1-1; D: .; CDR3: CSVEDTGLQAFF; DNA: TGCAGCGTTGAAGATACAGGGCTCCAAGCTTTCTTT
V: TRBV14; size: few; J: TRBJ2-7; D: .; CDR3: CASSQVAGATYEQYF; DNA: TGTGCCAGCAGCCAGGTAGCAGGGGCGACCTACGAGCAGTACTTC
V: TRBV5-1; size: .; J: TRBJ1-1; D: .; CDR3: CASSLAPGGTEAFF; DNA: TGCGCCAGCAGCTTGGCCCCCGGAGGAACTGAAGCTTTCTTT
V: TRBV28; size: .; J: TRBJ1-2; D: .; CDR3: CASRGALRHYGYTF; DNA: TGTGCCAGCAGAGGGGCCCTCCGCCACTATGGCTACACCTTC
V: TRBV11-2; size: few; J: TRBJ1-2; D: .; CDR3: CASSLYGGGYTF; DNA: TGTGCCAGCAGCCTCTACGGCGGGGGCTACACCTTC
V: TRBV11-2; size: .; J: TRBJ2-5; D: TRBD2; CDR3: CASSLASGATETQYF; DNA: TGTGCCAGCAGCTTAGCAAGCGGGGCCACCGAGACCCAGTACTTC
V: TRBV7-9; size: .; J: TRBJ1-1; D: TRBD1; CDR3: CASSLSGTGKYTEAFF; DNA: TGTGCCAGCAGCTTAAGCGGGACAGGGAAGTACACTGAAGCTTTCTTT
V: TRBV6-6; size: .; J: TRBJ1-1; D: TRBD1; CDR3: CASSSSGGANTEAFF; DNA: TGTGCCAGCAGTTCCTCAGGGGGAGCTAACACTGAAGCTTTCTTT
V: TRBV2; size: few; J: TRBJ2-7; D: .; CDR3: CASSVTRGGDEQYF; DNA: TGTGCCAGCAGTGTAACCAGGGGAGGGGACGAGCAGTACTTC
V: TRBV19; size: .; J: TRBJ2-2; D: TRBD1; CDR3: CASRSTTGHTGELFF; DNA: TGTGCCAGTAGATCAACGACAGGGCACACCGGGGAGCTGTTTTTT
V: TRBV7-2; size: .; J: TRBJ2-1; D: .; CDR3: CASSFGTHLNEQFF; DNA: TGTGCCAGCAGCTTTGGGACTCACTTAAATGAGCAGTTCTTC
V: TRBV5-1; size: .; J: TRBJ2-3; D: TRBD2; CDR3: CASSLEAGLTDTQYF; DNA: TGCGCCAGCAGCTTGGAAGCGGGACTCACAGATACGCAGTATTTT
V: TRBV7-9; size: few; J: TRBJ2-7; D: .; CDR3: CASSLSPDYSYEQYF; DNA: TGTGCCAGCAGCTTAAGTCCGGACTACTCCTACGAGCAGTACTTC
V: TRBV6-1; size: .; J: TRBJ2-3; D: TRBD2; CDR3: CASSAHSGGGWDTQYF; DNA: TGTGCCAGCAGTGCCCATAGCGGGGGAGGATGGGATACGCAGTATTTT
V: TRBV9; size: .; J: TRBJ2-3; D: TRBD2; CDR3: CASSVKAGFDSTDTQYF; DNA: TGTGCCAGCAGCGTAAAAGCGGGGTTTGATAGCACAGATACGCAGTATTTT
V: TRBV30; size: few; J: TRBJ2-1; D: TRBD2; CDR3: CAWSPGRIEQFF; DNA: TGTGCCTGGAGTCCCGGGAGGATTGAGCAGTTCTTC
V: TRBV11-1; size: few; J: TRBJ1-2; D: TRBD1; CDR3: CASSEQGARGYTF; DNA: TGTGCCAGCAGCGAACAGGGGGCGAGAGGCTACACCTTC
V: TRBV6-1; size: .; J: TRBJ1-3; D: TRBD1; CDR3: CASRHRGSGNTIYF; DNA: TGTGCCAGCAGGCACAGGGGCAGCGGAAACACCATATATTTT
V: TRBV28; size: few; J: TRBJ2-2; D: .; CDR3: CASTEDWPGELFF; DNA: TGTGCCAGCACCGAGGATTGGCCCGGGGAGCTGTTTTTT
V: TRBV10-3; size: .; J: TRBJ2-3; D: TRBD1; CDR3: CAISDPSRGPDRGDTQYF; DNA: TGTGCCATCAGTGACCCCAGTCGGGGGCCAGACAGGGGGGATACGCAGTATTTT
V: TRBV5-1; size: few; J: TRBJ2-1; D: .; CDR3: CASSLIRDEQFF; DNA: TGCGCCAGCAGCCTGATTAGAGATGAGCAGTTCTTC
V: TRBV30; size: .; J: TRBJ2-2; D: TRBD1; CDR3: CAWRTGGGSTGELFF; DNA: TGTGCCTGGAGGACAGGGGGCGGTAGCACCGGGGAGCTGTTTTTT
V: TRBV2; size: few; J: TRBJ2-3; D: .; CDR3: CASSEEGPDTQYF; DNA: TGTGCCAGCAGTGAGGAGGGGCCAGATACGCAGTATTTT
V: TRBV30; size: few; J: TRBJ1-5; D: TRBD1; CDR3: CAWSGQGDQPQHF; DNA: TGTGCCTGGAGTGGACAGGGGGATCAGCCCCAGCATTTT
V: TRBV7-2; size: .; J: TRBJ1-2; D: .; CDR3: CASSLGGLDGYTF; DNA: TGTGCCAGCAGCTTGGGGGGACTCGATGGCTACACCTTC